The entry below gives a single T cell receptor beta chain sequence along with its context. Its antigen is still unknown. This specimen comes from a study of cytomegalovirus exposure and HLA in healthy donors. 60 Vbeta and 13 Jbeta primers were used in PCR. Assay used: immunoSEQ multiplex PCR; TCRdb lists only in-frame clones, some missing. The sample lists more than 110,000 clones, 80% seen once, with roughly 1.2% in the top ten. Whole-study findings and limits: In a later analysis, V- and J-gene trimming of beta chains associated with a DCLRE1C missense variant, replicated independently. Excluded: some indistinguishable V segments such as TRBV6-2 and TRBV6-3.

The CDR3 is 17 residues long. CDR1 and CDR2 (germline): SGHVS, FQNEAQ. Trimming removed 6 bases from V and 9 bases from J; junction bases left unmatched: 16. The rearrangement links TRBV7-8 to TRBJ2-1, with TRBD2 matching over 11 bases. The sequence was collected from a male donor in good health and CMV-seropositive. The specimen sequenced was PBMCs. DNA of the CDR3: TGTGCCAGCAGAAAAGGGTTAGCGGGAGGGCGCATGGCTGAGCAGTTCTTC. Its translation is CASRKGLAGGRMAEQFF.